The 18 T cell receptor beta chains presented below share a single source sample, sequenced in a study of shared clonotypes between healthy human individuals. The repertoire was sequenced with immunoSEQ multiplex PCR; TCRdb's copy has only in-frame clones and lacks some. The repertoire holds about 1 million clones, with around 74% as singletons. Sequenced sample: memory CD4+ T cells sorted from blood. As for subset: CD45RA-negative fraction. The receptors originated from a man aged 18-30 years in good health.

The DNA for the CDR3 is TGTGCCAGCCGCCCGGGACAGGGGGGGGTTAGCAATCAGCCCCAGCATTTT. Translating gives CASRPGQGGVSNQPQHF. V gene TRBV19 combines with J gene TRBJ1-5, with TRBD1 identical over 11 bases. The CDR3 consists of 17 residues. Per the germline V gene, CDR1 is LNHDA and CDR2 is SQIVND (reference sequence). With V trimmed by 9 bases and J by 0 bases, 10 bases remained unmatched.

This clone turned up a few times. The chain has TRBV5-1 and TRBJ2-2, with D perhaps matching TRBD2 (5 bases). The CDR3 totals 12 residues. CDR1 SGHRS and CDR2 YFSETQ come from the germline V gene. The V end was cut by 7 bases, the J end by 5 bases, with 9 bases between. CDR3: CASGTGTGELFF. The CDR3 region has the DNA TGCGCCAGCGGAACGGGAACCGGGGAGCTGTTTTTT.

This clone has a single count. The CDR3 loop is CASSEDRGRDIQYF. The DNA of the CDR3 is TGTGCCAGTAGTGAAGACAGGGGGCGCGACATTCAGTACTTC. The V call is TRBV19, the J call TRBJ2-4, with 10 nucleotides matching TRBD1. V shed 5 bases, J shed 8 bases, and the junction held 6 bases outside the gene matches. The germline V gene has CDR1 LNHDA and CDR2 SQIVND (reference sequence). The CDR3 has 14 residues.

The CDR3 spells CASTKGQAFDEAFF. In DNA, the CDR3 is TGCGCCAGCACCAAGGGACAGGCTTTTGATGAAGCTTTCTTT. This chain connects TRBV5-1 to TRBJ1-1; 8 bases align to TRBD1. CDR3 size: 14 residues. Germline V gene lookup returns CDR1 SGHRS and CDR2 YFSETQ. V lost 6 bases to trimming and J lost 7 bases; unmatched junction nucleotides: 11.

This CDR3 reads CASSPDSINTEAFF. The CDR3 bases are TGTGCCAGCAGCCCTGACAGTATTAACACTGAAGCTTTCTTT. This sequence joins TRBV7-8 and TRBJ1-1, with D maybe TRBD1 (5 bases). The CDR3 contains 14 residues. V was pared by 5 bases and J by 2 bases, with 12 bases between. Looked up from germline, CDR1 is SGHVS and CDR2 is FQNEAQ.

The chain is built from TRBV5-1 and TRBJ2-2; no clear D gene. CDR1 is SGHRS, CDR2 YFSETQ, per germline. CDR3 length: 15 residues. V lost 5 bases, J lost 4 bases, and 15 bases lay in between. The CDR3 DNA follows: TGCGCCAGCAGGGGCCAGTTAGGAGCCACCGGGGAGCTGTTTTTT. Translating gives CASRGQLGATGELFF.

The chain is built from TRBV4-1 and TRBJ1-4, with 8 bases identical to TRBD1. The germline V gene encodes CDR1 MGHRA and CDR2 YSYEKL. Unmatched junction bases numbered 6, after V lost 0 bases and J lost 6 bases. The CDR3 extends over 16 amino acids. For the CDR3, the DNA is TGCGCCAGCAGCCAAGATTCGAGGACAGGGTATGAAAAACTGTTTTTT. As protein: CASSQDSRTGYEKLFF.

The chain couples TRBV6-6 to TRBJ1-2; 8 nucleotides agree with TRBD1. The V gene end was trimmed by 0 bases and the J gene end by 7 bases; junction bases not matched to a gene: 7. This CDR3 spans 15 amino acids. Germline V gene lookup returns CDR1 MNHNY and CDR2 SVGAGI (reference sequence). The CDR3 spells CASSYSYQGAGGYTF. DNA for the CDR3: TGTGCCAGCAGTTACTCTTACCAGGGGGCCGGTGGCTACACCTTC.

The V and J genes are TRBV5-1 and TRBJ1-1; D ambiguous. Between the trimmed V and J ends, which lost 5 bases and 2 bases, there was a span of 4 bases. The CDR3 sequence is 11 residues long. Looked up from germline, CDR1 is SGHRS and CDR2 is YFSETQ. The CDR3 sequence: CASSGNTEAFF. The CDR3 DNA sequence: TGCGCCAGCAGTGGAAACACTGAAGCTTTCTTT.

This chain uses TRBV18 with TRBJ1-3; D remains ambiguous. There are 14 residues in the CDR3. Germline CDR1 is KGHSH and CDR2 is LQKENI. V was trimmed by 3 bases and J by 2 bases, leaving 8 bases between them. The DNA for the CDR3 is TGTGCCAGCTCACCCGCCGGCGCTGGAAACACCATATATTTT. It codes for CASSPAGAGNTIYF.

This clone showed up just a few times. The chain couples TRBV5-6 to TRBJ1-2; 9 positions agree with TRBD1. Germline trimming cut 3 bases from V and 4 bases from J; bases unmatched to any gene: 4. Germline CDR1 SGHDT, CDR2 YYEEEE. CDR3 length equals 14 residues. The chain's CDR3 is CASSWTGEAYGYTF. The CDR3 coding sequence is TGTGCCAGCAGCTGGACAGGGGAGGCCTATGGCTACACCTTC.

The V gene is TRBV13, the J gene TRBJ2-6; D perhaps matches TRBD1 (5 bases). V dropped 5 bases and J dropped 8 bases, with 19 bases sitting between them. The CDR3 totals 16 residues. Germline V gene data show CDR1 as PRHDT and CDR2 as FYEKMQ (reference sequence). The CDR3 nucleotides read TGTGCCAGCAGCCCCCCCCTAGGGGCTGGAACCAACGTCCTGACTTTC. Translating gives CASSPPLGAGTNVLTF.

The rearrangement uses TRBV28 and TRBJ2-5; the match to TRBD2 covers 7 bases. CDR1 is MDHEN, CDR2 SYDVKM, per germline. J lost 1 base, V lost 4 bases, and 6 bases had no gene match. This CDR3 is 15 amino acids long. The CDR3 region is CASSSNPSGQETQYF. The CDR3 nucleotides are TGTGCCAGCAGTTCAAACCCTAGCGGCCAAGAGACCCAGTACTTC.

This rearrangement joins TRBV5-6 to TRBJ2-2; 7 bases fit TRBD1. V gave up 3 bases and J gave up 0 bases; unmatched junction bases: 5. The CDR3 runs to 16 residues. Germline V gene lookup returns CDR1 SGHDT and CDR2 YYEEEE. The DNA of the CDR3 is TGTGCCAGCAGCTCCGTCGACAGGGCGAACACCGGGGAGCTGTTTTTT. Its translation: CASSSVDRANTGELFF.

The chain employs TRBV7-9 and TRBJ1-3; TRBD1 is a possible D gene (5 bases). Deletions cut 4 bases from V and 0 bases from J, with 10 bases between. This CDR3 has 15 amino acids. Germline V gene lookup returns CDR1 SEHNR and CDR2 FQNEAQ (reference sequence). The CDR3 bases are TGTGCCAGCAGCTCGGGACGGTTCTCTGGAAACACCATATATTTT. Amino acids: CASSSGRFSGNTIYF. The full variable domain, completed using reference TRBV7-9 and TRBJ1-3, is DTGVSQNPRHKITKRGQNVTFRCDPISEHNRLYWYRQTLGQGPEFLTYFQNEAQLEKSRLLSDRFSAERPKGSFSTLEIQRTEQGDSAMYLCASSSGRFSGNTIYFGEGSWLTVV.

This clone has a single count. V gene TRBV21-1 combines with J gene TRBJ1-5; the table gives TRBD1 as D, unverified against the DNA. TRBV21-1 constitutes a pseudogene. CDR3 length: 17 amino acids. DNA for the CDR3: TGTGCCAGCAGCAAAGGAGGGGGTATCTATAGCAATCAGCCCCAGCATTTT. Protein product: CASSKGGGIYSNQPQHF.

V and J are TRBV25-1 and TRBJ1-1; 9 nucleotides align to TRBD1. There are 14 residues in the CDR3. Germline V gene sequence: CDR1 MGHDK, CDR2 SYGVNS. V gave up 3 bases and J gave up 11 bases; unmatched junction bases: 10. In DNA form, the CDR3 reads TGTGCCAGCAGTGAGCCCACAGGGGGCGGGAAGGCTTTCTTT. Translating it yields CASSEPTGGGKAFF.

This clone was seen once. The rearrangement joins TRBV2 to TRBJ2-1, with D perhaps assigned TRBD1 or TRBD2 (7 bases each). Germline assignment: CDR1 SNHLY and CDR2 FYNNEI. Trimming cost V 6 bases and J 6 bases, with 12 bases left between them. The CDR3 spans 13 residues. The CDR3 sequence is CASRREGANEQFF. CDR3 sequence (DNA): TGTGCCAGCAGGAGGGAGGGGGCCAATGAGCAGTTCTTC.